Included here is one T cell receptor beta chain sequence, with context. The target of this receptor is not known. Base-call qualities are not available, and no considerably larger clone is one nucleotide away. Peripheral blood CD8+ and CD4+ T cells from healthy donors, Susac syndrome patients and multiple sclerosis patients were profiled using high-throughput TCR beta sequencing. Multiple sclerosis controls were treatment-naive patients with stable or active relapsing-remitting disease fulfilling revised McDonald criteria. Bulk CD8+ and CD4+ T cells were purified by magnetic negative isolation, whereas CD8+ TEMRA cells were enriched by FACS. Blood was collected in EDTA tubes and processed within 24 hours, with PBMCs isolated through density gradient centrifugation. PBMCs intended for TCR sequencing were cryopreserved in liquid nitrogen and were subsequently thawed in a 37 degrees C water bath. The sorted or isolated CD4+, CD8+ and CD8+ TEMRA cells reached a purity of at least 90%.

RNA was extracted using the RNeasy kit, and about 0.45 to 1 ug of the RNA was reverse transcribed with random hexamers. The immunoSEQ multiplex PCR assay, which covers 54 Vbeta and 13 Jbeta segments, was used to amplify TCR beta CDR3 regions. PCR amplification bias was corrected using a synthetic template baseline for primer optimization and computational correction. The paper's data handling went like this. Reads were annotated to V, D and J genes according to IMGT and were analyzed with immunoSEQ Analyzer, with only productive sequences retained. Clonality was computed as one minus Shannon entropy normalized by log2 of the number of productive unique sequences. Public and private clones were assessed among the 100 most prevalent clones of each patient and control. Susac-specific clones were defined as absent from healthy and MS cohorts, roughly 1,100 published viral clones and other ImmuneACCESS disease sequences. The raw public reads went through TCRdb reprocessing: fastp at Q25, MiXCR clone calling, in-frame beta chains kept. Here each entry gathers all rows of one CDR3 protein and keeps the most common genes and DNA. None of the V and J calls come from the authors' own analysis; TCRdb made them. This sample has 300,000 or so distinct CDR3 sequences in its table, and roughly 94% of those were observed once. The ten largest clones capture about 0.063% of the sample.

There are 14 amino acids in the CDR3, from cysteine to phenylalanine inclusive. The sequence is cut down to CDR3 DNA, 42 bases in frame from base 1. Cut back by 2 bases and 5 bases, the V and J ends lie 12 bases apart. Looking up the germline V gene yields CDR1 SGHTA and CDR2 FQGTGA. This entry belongs to a study of CD8 T cells in Susac syndrome (dated by TCRdb to about 2019). Turning to the overall study: The study used repertoire sequencing to test whether antigen drove CD8+ T cell activation and differentiation in Susac syndrome.

Study-level results and caveats: The TCR sequencing and HLA analysis was acknowledged to have included a relatively small number of individuals.

The chain couples TRBV7-3 to TRBJ1-1; tentative D gene TRBD1, with 6 bases matching. Sequenced material: CD4+ T cells from PBMCs. The receptor was isolated from a human donor with multiple sclerosis. The CDR3 in this case is CASSLSGAGTEAFF. The DNA sequence reads TGTGCCAGCAGCTTATCAGGGGCCGGGACTGAAGCTTTCTTT.